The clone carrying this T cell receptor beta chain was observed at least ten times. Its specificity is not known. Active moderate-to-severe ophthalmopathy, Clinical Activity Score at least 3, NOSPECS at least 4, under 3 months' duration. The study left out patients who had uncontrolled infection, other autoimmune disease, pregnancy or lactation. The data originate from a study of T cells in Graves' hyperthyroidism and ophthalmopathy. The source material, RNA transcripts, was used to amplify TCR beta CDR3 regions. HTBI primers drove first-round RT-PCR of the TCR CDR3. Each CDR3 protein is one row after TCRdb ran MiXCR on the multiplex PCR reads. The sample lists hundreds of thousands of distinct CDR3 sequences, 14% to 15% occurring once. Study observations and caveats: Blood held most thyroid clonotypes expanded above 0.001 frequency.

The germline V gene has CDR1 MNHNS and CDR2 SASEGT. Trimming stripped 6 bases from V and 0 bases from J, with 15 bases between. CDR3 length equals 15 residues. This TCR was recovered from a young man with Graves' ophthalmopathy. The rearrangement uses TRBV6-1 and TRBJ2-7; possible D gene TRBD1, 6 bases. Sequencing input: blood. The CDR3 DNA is TGTGCCAGCAGACATGCTAGGGGGAGCTCCTACGAGCAGTACTTC. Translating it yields CASRHARGSSYEQYF.